This TCR beta chain is from a study of blood T cell repertoires in COVID-19. Overall study context: Both acute and convalescent COVID-19 samples were obtained from the United States, Italy and Spain. Sample material is recorded as cDNA or gDNA derived from T cells, B-cell-depleted T cells, or PBMCs.

J lost 5 bases, V lost 2 bases, and 5 bases had no gene match. Germline CDR1 is KGHSH and CDR2 is LQKENI. This CDR3 region has 15 residues. The authors' processing: Amplifying reference gene primers gave estimates of nucleated cell counts. Data came from immunoSEQ multiplex PCR; TCRdb stores just in-frame clones and leaves some out. From that table come the V and J calls and clone size; the DNA was used to work out D and trimming. The repertoire holds about 93,000 clones, with 75% to 90% as singletons. Sequences were obtained from peripheral blood. The source is a human donor with active COVID-19. The donor label of this sample is uncertain. The rearrangement joins TRBV18 to TRBJ1-3, with 8 bases that match TRBD1. The CDR3 DNA reads TGTGCCAGCTCACCAGGACAGGGCGAGAGAAACACCATATATTTT. This sequence encodes CASSPGQGERNTIYF. Based on the CDR3 plus reference TRBV18 and TRBJ1-3, the full variable domain is NAGVMQNPRHLVRRRGQEARLRCSPMKGHSHVYWYRQLPEEGLKFMVYLQKENIIDESGMPKERFSAEFPKEGPSILRIQQVVRGDSAAYFCASSPGQGERNTIYFGEGSWLTVV.